The rows below give T cell receptor beta chains drawn from one sample of a study of shared clonotypes between healthy human individuals. Only in-frame clones appear in the TCRdb table, and some are missing; sequencing was by immunoSEQ multiplex PCR. The profile covers under 1,100,000 clones, with about 75% appearing a single time and approximately 1.5% taken by the ten largest. Material for sequencing was memory CD4+ T cells sorted from blood. The receptors derive from a man between 18 and 29 years old in good health. The CDR3 runs from the conserved cysteine through the conserved F or W. The order of the fields is J gene, D gene, V gene, clone size, CDR3 protein, CDR3 DNA. The D gene is left open where the match is weak. Size is omitted from some rows. Given values are once, few, many or a class for expanded clones.

>TRBJ2-2|.|TRBV6-1|.
CASSEGRNTGELFF
TGTGCCAGCAGTGAAGGACGGAACACCGGGGAGCTGTTTTTT
>TRBJ2-3|TRBD2|TRBV6-1|.
CASSAGLAGGSDTQYF
TGTGCCAGCAGTGCTGGACTAGCGGGGGGATCAGATACGCAGTATTTT
>TRBJ2-5|.|TRBV6-5|.
CASRNTKSGQETQYF
TGTGCCAGCAGAAACACCAAGAGCGGGCAAGAGACCCAGTACTTC
>TRBJ1-5|.|TRBV21-1|.
CASSKAHRQGNQPQHF
TGTGCCAGCAGCAAAGCCCACCGACAGGGGAATCAGCCCCAGCATTTT
>TRBJ1-3|.|TRBV7-2|once
CASSPPGRVAGNTIYF
TGTGCCAGCAGTCCTCCGGGGAGGGTAGCTGGAAACACCATATATTTT
>TRBJ1-4|.|TRBV30|.
CAWRRFQLNEKLFF
TGTGCCTGGAGAAGGTTCCAGCTGAACGAAAAACTGTTTTTT
>TRBJ2-6|.|TRBV27|.
CASTEYSRGANVLTF
TGTGCCAGCACCGAATACAGTAGGGGGGCCAACGTCCTGACTTTC
>TRBJ2-7|.|TRBV28|.
CASGGRSAIGQYF
TGTGCCAGCGGGGGCAGATCCGCGATCGGGCAGTACTTC
>TRBJ1-5|.|TRBV2|.
CASGGGPNQPQHF
TGTGCCAGCGGGGGGGGCCCCAATCAGCCCCAGCATTTT
>TRBJ1-6|.|TRBV19|.
CASSIKGIGMNSPLHF
TGTGCCAGTAGTATCAAAGGGATCGGCATGAATTCACCCCTCCACTTT
>TRBJ1-6|TRBD1|TRBV15|.
CATSGAGTAGSPLHF
TGTGCCACCAGCGGAGCCGGGACAGCTGGATCACCCCTCCACTTT
>TRBJ2-5|.|TRBV5-6|.
CASSLARPSEGTQYF
TGTGCCAGCAGCTTGGCTCGTCCTAGCGAGGGGACCCAGTACTTC
>TRBJ2-5|TRBD1|TRBV6-4|.
CASSDSHRGRETQYF
TGTGCCAGCAGTGACTCTCACAGGGGGCGAGAGACCCAGTACTTC
>TRBJ2-5|.|TRBV18|.
CASSLLVGPQETQYF
TGTGCCAGCTCCCTATTGGTTGGCCCGCAAGAGACCCAGTACTTC
>TRBJ2-7|TRBD2|TRBV5-1|many
CASSILAGGAYEQYF
TGCGCCAGCAGCATACTAGCGGGAGGGGCCTACGAGCAGTACTTC
>TRBJ2-1|TRBD1|TRBV5-1|.
CASRDRVSFEQFF
TGCGCCAGCCGGGACAGGGTTTCTTTTGAGCAGTTCTTC
>TRBJ1-5|.|TRBV28|.
CASKGRNNQPQHF
TGTGCCAGCAAGGGGAGGAACAATCAGCCCCAGCATTTT
>TRBJ1-2|TRBD1|TRBV2|.
CASSQGGQGNNGYTF
TGTGCCAGCAGTCAGGGCGGACAGGGAAATAATGGCTACACCTTC
>TRBJ2-5|.|TRBV10-3|.
CAISRGGVSETQYF
TGTGCCATCAGCAGAGGCGGGGTATCAGAGACCCAGTACTTC
>TRBJ2-2|TRBD2|TRBV23-1|.
CASYGQTENGQREGHGELFF
TGCGCCAGCTACGGACAGACAGAAAACGGACAGCGGGAGGGTCACGGGGAGCTGTTTTTT
>TRBJ2-1|.|TRBV7-7|.
CASSLFQGGYNEQFF
TGTGCTAGCAGCTTATTTCAGGGTGGCTACAATGAGCAGTTCTTC
>TRBJ1-4|.|TRBV6-6|.
CASRWTDTNEKLFF
TGTGCCAGCAGGTGGACAGATACTAATGAAAAACTGTTTTTT
>TRBJ1-1|.|TRBV5-1|.
CASSQQVNTEAFF
TGCGCCAGCAGCCAGCAGGTAAACACTGAAGCTTTCTTT
>TRBJ2-1|.|TRBV6-1|.
CASSPRNEQFF
TGTGCCAGCTCCCCACGTAATGAGCAGTTCTTC
>TRBJ2-1|TRBD2|TRBV2|.
CASSGTSGRYNEQFF
TGTGCCAGCAGTGGGACTAGCGGGAGGTACAATGAGCAGTTCTTC
>TRBJ2-5|TRBD1|TRBV11-2|.
CAGGQGPLQETQYF
TGTGCCGGGGGACAGGGACCCCTTCAAGAGACCCAGTACTTC
>TRBJ2-7|TRBD1|TRBV23-1|.
CASSQRDRDTYEQYF
TGCGCCAGCAGTCAAAGGGACAGGGATACCTACGAGCAGTACTTC
>TRBJ2-5|TRBD1|TRBV5-1|.
CASSRTKTGVAETQYF
TGCGCCAGCAGCCGGACAAAAACAGGGGTCGCAGAGACCCAGTACTTC
>TRBJ1-1|.|TRBV9|.
CASSVDPGTNTEAFF
TGTGCCAGCAGCGTAGATCCGGGTACGAACACTGAAGCTTTCTTT
>TRBJ2-1|.|TRBV7-2|.
CASSFGNEQFF
TGTGCCAGCAGCTTCGGGAATGAGCAGTTCTTC
>TRBJ1-5|.|TRBV19|.
CASSWGRPGGNQPQHF
TGTGCCAGTAGTTGGGGTCGCCCCGGAGGCAATCAGCCCCAGCATTTT
>TRBJ2-2|.|TRBV5-4|.
CASSLAGGTGELFF
TGTGCCAGCAGCTTGGCCGGTGGGACCGGGGAGCTGTTTTTT
>TRBJ2-1|.|TRBV10-3|.
CAISGGVGLATNNEQFF
TGTGCCATCAGTGGAGGTGTAGGACTCGCTACCAACAATGAGCAGTTCTTC
>TRBJ2-7|.|TRBV11-2|.
CASSLDPQASYEQYF
TGTGCCAGCAGCTTAGATCCCCAGGCCTCCTACGAGCAGTACTTC
>TRBJ2-3|.|TRBV7-9|.
CASSFFGGATDTQYF
TGTGCCAGCAGCTTTTTTGGGGGAGCAACAGATACGCAGTATTTT
>TRBJ1-3|.|TRBV19|.
CASSKGIANTIYF
TGTGCCAGTAGCAAGGGGATTGCGAACACCATATATTTT
>TRBJ1-4|TRBD1|TRBV14|.
CASSQTGPGEKLFF
TGTGCCAGCAGCCAGACAGGGCCTGGCGAAAAACTGTTTTTT
>TRBJ2-5|TRBD2|TRBV29-1|.
CSGTSGSAGETQYF
TGCAGCGGGACTAGCGGGAGTGCAGGGGAGACCCAGTACTTC
>TRBJ1-5|.|TRBV5-6|.
CASSFGSKLPQHF
TGTGCCAGCAGCTTCGGTTCAAAGCTGCCCCAGCATTTT
>TRBJ1-5|TRBD1|TRBV18|.
CASSPLQGSGQPQHF
TGTGCCAGCTCACCACTACAGGGGTCGGGTCAGCCCCAGCATTTT
>TRBJ1-6|.|TRBV6-5|.
CASRKSTGYNSPLHF
TGTGCCAGCAGGAAGTCAACCGGCTATAATTCACCCCTCCACTTT
>TRBJ1-2|TRBD1|TRBV10-3|.
CATHGDRSGNYGYTF
TGTGCCACTCACGGGGACAGGAGCGGTAACTATGGCTACACCTTC
>TRBJ2-1|TRBD2|TRBV6-6|.
CASSELAGGSEQFF
TGTGCCAGCAGCGAGCTAGCGGGAGGGTCTGAGCAGTTCTTC
>TRBJ2-7|.|TRBV18|few
CASSPRAQGHSYEQYF
TGTGCCAGCTCACCACGGGCACAGGGCCATTCCTACGAGCAGTACTTC